These 8 T cell receptor beta chains originate from one sample sequenced in a study of cytomegalovirus exposure and HLA in healthy donors. PCR amplification relied on 60 Vbeta primers (plus 13 Jbeta primers). Repertoires were generated with immunoSEQ multiplex PCR, while TCRdb's copy carries only in-frame clones and drops some. The sample yields more than 85,000 clones, about an eighth seen once. The sample was PBMCs. Receptor source: a man aged 40-55 years in good health and CMV-seropositive.

J is TRBJ1-3 and V is TRBV28; 8 nucleotides agree with TRBD1. With 4 bases clipped from V and 0 bases from J, the junction kept 5 bases outside the gene matches. The CDR3 loop spans 16 amino acids. Germline V lookup: CDR1 MDHEN, CDR2 SYDVKM. The CDR3 DNA follows: TGTGCCAGCAGTTCACGGACAGGGTCCTCTGGAAACACCATATATTTT. Protein sequence: CASSSRTGSSGNTIYF.

This clone showed up just a few times. CDR3 coding DNA: TGTGCCAGTAGTTTGACAGGCGCGAACACCGGGGAGCTGTTTTTT. Translated, it gives CASSLTGANTGELFF. The rearrangement links TRBV19 to TRBJ2-2, with D possibly TRBD1 on 6 matching bases. Looked up from germline, CDR1 is LNHDA and CDR2 is SQIVND (reference sequence). The length of the CDR3 is 15 residues. Trimming removed 5 bases at V and 0 bases at J, with 10 bases between.

The chain has TRBV13 and TRBJ1-1, with 8 bases that match TRBD1. The V and J ends lost 5 bases and 0 bases, in that order; junction bases with no gene match: 8. Germline V gene sequence: CDR1 PRHDT, CDR2 FYEKMQ (reference sequence). This CDR3 region has 16 residues. The CDR3 DNA sequence: TGTGCCAGCAGCAGACGGACAGGGCCCATGAACACTGAAGCTTTCTTT. Its translation: CASSRRTGPMNTEAFF.

This chain uses TRBV18 with TRBJ2-3; a weak D match, TRBD2 (5 bases). Trimming took off 5 bases at V and 2 bases at J, with 11 bases between the two ends. The CDR3 extends over 14 amino acids. The germline V gene encodes CDR1 KGHSH and CDR2 LQKENI. DNA for the CDR3: TGTGCCAGCTCATCCCAGCGGTACACAGATACGCAGTATTTT. It translates to CASSSQRYTDTQYF.

The table lists this clone with a few counts. The chain combines TRBV5-1 with TRBJ2-3; unclear D gene. This CDR3 has 13 residues. Trimming shortened V by 0 bases and J by 3 bases, and 5 bases separated the two germline ends. Germline V lookup: CDR1 SGHRS, CDR2 YFSETQ. Here the CDR3 reads CASSLAPTDTQYF. The CDR3 nucleotides are TGCGCCAGCAGCTTGGCCCCAACAGATACGCAGTATTTT.

About this clone: The same CDR3 is also encoded by other DNA sequences in this sample. This sequence joins TRBV6-1 and TRBJ1-5; D call uncertain. CDR3 size: 12 residues. Trimming left V 6 bases short and J 3 bases short, with 6 bases between. Germline values: CDR1 MNHNS, CDR2 SASEGT. The CDR3 loop reads CASRQPNQPQHF. The CDR3 DNA reads as TGTGCCAGCAGACAGCCCAATCAGCCCCAGCATTTT.

This clone was seen only a few times. The genes are TRBV11-3 and TRBJ2-5, with D perhaps TRBD1 (5 bases). The germline gives CDR1 SGHNT, CDR2 YENEEA. The V gene lost 1 base and the J gene lost 2 bases, with 11 bases spanning the gap. The CDR3 sequence is 15 residues long. The CDR3 sequence is CASSLGPGLQETQYF. The CDR3 DNA reads TGTGCCAGCAGCTTAGGTCCAGGGCTTCAAGAGACCCAGTACTTC.

The chain employs TRBV4-2 and TRBJ2-3, with D perhaps TRBD2 (5 bases). Trimming stripped 0 bases from V and 4 bases from J, with 14 bases between. Looked up from germline, CDR1 is LGHNA and CDR2 is YNFKEQ. The CDR3 covers 16 residues. In DNA form, the CDR3 reads TGTGCCAGCAGCCAAGAAACTAGTATGGTGGCAGATACGCAGTATTTT. This translates into CASSQETSMVADTQYF.